A single sample gave rise to the 4 T cell receptor beta chains below, sequenced in a study of graft-versus-host responses after intestinal transplantation. Their target antigens are unknown. Clones were read by immunoSEQ multiplex PCR, and TCRdb kept only the in-frame ones, dropping some. The table has 95,000 to 110,000 clones, roughly 90% seen once. The starting material was unstimulated CD4+ T cells sorted from spleen or lymph node cells, obtained before transplant. These receptors were taken from a human donor who was the organ donor for an intestinal transplant.

V usage is TRBV6-1 and J usage is TRBJ2-3, with 10 bases identical to TRBD2. V gave up 6 bases and J gave up 4 bases; unmatched junction bases: 4. Germline V lookup: CDR1 MNHNS, CDR2 SASEGT. The CDR3 has 14 amino acids. CDR3 in DNA: TGTGCCAGCAGACCTAGCGGGGGCCCAGATACGCAGTATTTT. Its protein product is CASRPSGGPDTQYF.

The genes are TRBV27 and TRBJ1-5, with a possible D match to TRBD1 (5 bases). V lost 5 bases, J lost 5 bases, and 7 bases lay in between. The CDR3 contains 12 residues. The germline CDR1 and CDR2 sequences are MNHEY and SMNVEV (reference sequence). The CDR3 here is CASSQTDQPQHF. CDR3 in DNA: TGTGCCAGCAGTCAGACAGATCAGCCCCAGCATTTT.

This clone has more than one count but fewer than ten. The genes are TRBV4-2 and TRBJ2-3, with D hard to call. The length of the CDR3 is 15 residues. Trimming stripped 1 base from V and 5 bases from J, with 13 bases between. The V gene's germline CDR1 is LGHNA and CDR2 YNFKEQ. The CDR3 nucleotides read TGTGCCAGCAGCCAAGGACTCCTTAGGATAGATACGCAGTATTTT. Encoded protein: CASSQGLLRIDTQYF.

The chain recombines TRBV5-6 with TRBJ2-1; 10 bases align to TRBD2. Trimming removed 0 bases from V and 10 bases from J; junction bases left unmatched: 10. Germline V CDR1 and CDR2: SGHDT, YYEEEE. The CDR3 is 16 amino acids. DNA for the CDR3: TGTGCCAGCAGCTTGGCCGTAAGCGGGAGGGCGGACGAGCAGTTCTTC. It translates to CASSLAVSGRADEQFF.